This entry features one T cell receptor (beta chain) sequence. Per the study methods: Reference gene primers were amplified, and this amplification served to estimate nucleated cell counts. TCRdb's table, derived via immunoSEQ multiplex PCR, lists solely in-frame clones and lacks some. Clone size and the V and J calls come from that table; the DNA yielded D and trimming. This table has about 160,000 clones, approximately 88% appearing once. This record belongs to a study of blood T cell repertoires in COVID-19. V lost 4 bases to trimming and J lost 7 bases; unmatched junction nucleotides: 15. Germline-derived CDR1 and CDR2 are LGHDT and YNNKEL (reference sequence). The CDR3 consists of 16 residues.

The specimen was peripheral blood. The clonotype comes from an elderly woman with active or convalescent COVID-19. The genes are TRBV3-1 (or the pseudogene TRBV3-2) and TRBJ2-5; 7 bases map to TRBD1. CDR3 in amino acids: CASSRPTTGTTGTQYF. CDR3 nucleotides: TGTGCCAGCAGCCGCCCTACGACAGGGACCACTGGGACCCAGTACTTC.